The 7 T cell receptor beta chains reported below all come from one sample, sequenced in a study of control samples from healthy donors and cancer patients. The protocol was immunoSEQ multiplex PCR, while the TCRdb copy is restricted to in-frame clones and leaves out a portion. The sample consists of around 71,000 clones, more than 70% of them appearing once. Sequenced: PBMCs. Receptors originate from a woman in her fifties or sixties with head and neck cancer.

The V and J genes are TRBV7-9 and TRBJ2-3; 8 bases map to TRBD2. Losses at the gene ends were 5 bases for V and 4 bases for J; bases not matched to a gene: 8. CDR1 is SEHNR, CDR2 FQNEAQ, per germline (reference sequence). The CDR3 has 15 residues. CDR3 sequence (DNA): TGTGCCAGCAGCCAACGGGGGGGCATTTCAGATACGCAGTATTTT. Its protein is CASSQRGGISDTQYF.

This chain links TRBV4-3 with TRBJ2-3; tentative D call: TRBD2 (6 bases). Germline values: CDR1 LGHNA, CDR2 YSLEER. V dropped 1 base and J dropped 2 bases, with 16 bases sitting between them. The CDR3 has 17 residues. This chain's CDR3 is CASSQGISRRDTDTQYF. The CDR3 DNA is TGCGCCAGCAGCCAAGGAATCTCGAGGCGGGACACAGATACGCAGTATTTT.

V and J are TRBV5-4 and TRBJ1-4, with D unclear. Per germline, CDR1 SGHNT and CDR2 YYREEE (reference sequence). This CDR3 comprises 16 residues. V gave up 3 bases and J gave up 0 bases, with 12 bases separating them. The CDR3 region has the DNA TGTGCCAGCAGCTCCTCGGCCCGCGCAACTAATGAAAAACTGTTTTTT. Protein: CASSSSARATNEKLFF.

This sequence joins TRBV5-5 and TRBJ2-1; no clear D gene. Germline CDR1 is SGHKS and CDR2 is YYEKEE (reference sequence). V was shortened by 0 bases and J by 4 bases, with 5 bases between the two germline ends. This CDR3 has 13 residues. The CDR3 nucleotides are TGTGCCAGCAGCTTGGGGTCGTACAATGAGCAGTTCTTC. Its protein is CASSLGSYNEQFF.

The CDR3 is CASSQDWTSGERTDTQYF. The DNA for the CDR3 is TGTGCCAGCAGCCAAGATTGGACTAGCGGGGAGCGCACAGATACGCAGTATTTT. The chain is built from TRBV4-2 and TRBJ2-3; 12 positions match TRBD2. There are 18 residues in the CDR3. The germline CDR1 and CDR2 sequences are LGHNA and YNFKEQ. Germline trimming cut 0 bases from V and 1 base from J; bases unmatched to any gene: 5.

The rearrangement uses TRBV12-3 or TRBV12-4 and TRBJ1-2; D possibly corresponds to TRBD1 (5 bases). Between the trimmed V and J ends, which lost 3 bases and 6 bases, there was a span of 8 bases. This CDR3 comprises 12 residues. In DNA form, the CDR3 reads TGTGCCAGCAGTTTGGACAAGAATGGCTACACCTTC. It is translated as CASSLDKNGYTF.

The V call is TRBV3-1 (or the pseudogene TRBV3-2), the J call TRBJ1-2; TRBD1 matches 8 bases. The V segment lost 0 bases and the J segment 4 bases; nucleotides outside the gene matches: 16. This CDR3 is 19 amino acids long. Per the germline V gene, CDR1 is LGHDT and CDR2 is YNNKEL (reference sequence). The CDR3 DNA sequence: TGTGCCAGCAGCCAAGATCCGGGGACAGGAGCCCCGGGCCCCTATGGCTACACCTTC. As protein: CASSQDPGTGAPGPYGYTF.